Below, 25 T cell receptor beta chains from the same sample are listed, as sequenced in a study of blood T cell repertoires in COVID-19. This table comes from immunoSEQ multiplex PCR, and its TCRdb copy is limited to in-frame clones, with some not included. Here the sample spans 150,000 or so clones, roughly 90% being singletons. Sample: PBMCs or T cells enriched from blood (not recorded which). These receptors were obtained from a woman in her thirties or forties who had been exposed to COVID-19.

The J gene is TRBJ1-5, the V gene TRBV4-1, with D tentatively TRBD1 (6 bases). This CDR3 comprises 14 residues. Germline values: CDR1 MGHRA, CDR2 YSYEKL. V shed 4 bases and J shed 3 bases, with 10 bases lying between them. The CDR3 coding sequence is TGCGCCAGCAGCCCCCAGGGGATCAATCAGCCCCAGCATTTT. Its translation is CASSPQGINQPQHF.

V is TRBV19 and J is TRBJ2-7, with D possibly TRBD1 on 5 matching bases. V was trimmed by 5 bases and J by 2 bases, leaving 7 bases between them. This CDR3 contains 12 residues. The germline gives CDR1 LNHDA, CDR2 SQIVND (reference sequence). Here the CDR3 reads CASSGRAYEQYF. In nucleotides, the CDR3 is TGTGCCAGTAGTGGCAGGGCCTACGAGCAGTACTTC.

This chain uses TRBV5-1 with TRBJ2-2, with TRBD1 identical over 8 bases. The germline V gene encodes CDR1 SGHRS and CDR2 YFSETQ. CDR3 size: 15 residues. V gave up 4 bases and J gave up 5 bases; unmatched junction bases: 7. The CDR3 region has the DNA TGCGCCAGCAGCCCGCCGGGACAGGCGACCGGGGAGCTGTTTTTT. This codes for CASSPPGQATGELFF.

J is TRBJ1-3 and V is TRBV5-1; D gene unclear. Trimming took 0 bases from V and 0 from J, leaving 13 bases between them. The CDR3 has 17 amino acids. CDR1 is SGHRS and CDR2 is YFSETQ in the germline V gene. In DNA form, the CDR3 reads TGCGCCAGCAGCTTGGGTGGAGGGCCTAGCTCTGGAAACACCATATATTTT. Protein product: CASSLGGGPSSGNTIYF.

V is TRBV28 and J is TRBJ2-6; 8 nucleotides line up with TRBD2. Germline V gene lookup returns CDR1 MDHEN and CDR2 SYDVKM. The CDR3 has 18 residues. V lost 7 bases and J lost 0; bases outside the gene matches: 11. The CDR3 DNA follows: TGTGCCAGCAATCCGGGAGGGGCGGTAGTCTCTGGGGCCAACGTCCTGACTTTC. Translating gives CASNPGGAVVSGANVLTF.

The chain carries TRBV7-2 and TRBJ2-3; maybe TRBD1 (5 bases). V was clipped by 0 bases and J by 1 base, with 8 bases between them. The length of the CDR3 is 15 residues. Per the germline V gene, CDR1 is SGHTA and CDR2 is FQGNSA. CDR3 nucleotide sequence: TGTGCCAGCAGCTTAGCGCTAGGGGGCACAGATACGCAGTATTTT. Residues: CASSLALGGTDTQYF.

The CDR3 region is CASSVRGDYGYTF. The CDR3 nucleotides read TGTGCCAGCAGCGTCCGCGGAGACTATGGCTACACCTTC. The chain has TRBV7-2 and TRBJ1-2; no reliable D call. The V gene's germline CDR1 is SGHTA and CDR2 FQGNSA. Trimming pared 5 bases from V and 3 bases from J, leaving 10 bases between. The CDR3 is 13 amino acids.

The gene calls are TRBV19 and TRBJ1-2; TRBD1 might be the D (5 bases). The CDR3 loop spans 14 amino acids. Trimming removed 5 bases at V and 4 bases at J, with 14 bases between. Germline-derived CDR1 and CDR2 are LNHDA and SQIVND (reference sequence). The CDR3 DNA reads TGTGCCAGTAGTTTCCTTGGGGCGGCCTATGGCTACACCTTC. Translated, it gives CASSFLGAAYGYTF.

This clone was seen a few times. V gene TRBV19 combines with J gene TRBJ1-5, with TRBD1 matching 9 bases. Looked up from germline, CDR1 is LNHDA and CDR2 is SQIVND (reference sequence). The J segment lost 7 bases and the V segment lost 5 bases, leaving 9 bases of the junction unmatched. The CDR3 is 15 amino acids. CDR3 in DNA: TGTGCCAGTAGTTCCCCGGACAGGGGCGAGCAGCCCCAGCATTTT. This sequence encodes CASSSPDRGEQPQHF. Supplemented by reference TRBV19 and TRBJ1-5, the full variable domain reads DGGITQSPKYLFRKEGQNVTLSCEQNLNHDAMYWYRQDPGQGLRLIYYSQIVNDFQKGDIAEGYSVSREKKESFPLTVTSAQKNPTAFYLCASSSPDRGEQPQHFGDGTRLSIL.

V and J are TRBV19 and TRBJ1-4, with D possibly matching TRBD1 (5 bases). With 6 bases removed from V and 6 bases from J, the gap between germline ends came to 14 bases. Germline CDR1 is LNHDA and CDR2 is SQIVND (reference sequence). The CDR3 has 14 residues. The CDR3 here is CASRFTGPDEKLFF. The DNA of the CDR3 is TGTGCCAGTAGATTTACAGGACCTGATGAAAAACTGTTTTTT.

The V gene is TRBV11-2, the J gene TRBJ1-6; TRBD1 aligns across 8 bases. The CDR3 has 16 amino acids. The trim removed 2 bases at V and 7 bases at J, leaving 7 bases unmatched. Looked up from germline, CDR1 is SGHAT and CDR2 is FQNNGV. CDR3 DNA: TGTGCCAGCAGCTTATATTACAGGGGGACGAATTCACCCCTCCACTTT. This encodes CASSLYYRGTNSPLHF.

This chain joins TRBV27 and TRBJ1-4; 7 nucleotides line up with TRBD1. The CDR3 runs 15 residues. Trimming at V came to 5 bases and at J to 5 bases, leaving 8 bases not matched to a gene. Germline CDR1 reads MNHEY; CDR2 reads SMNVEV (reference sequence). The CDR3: CASSPIQGVNEKLFF. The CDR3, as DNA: TGTGCCAGCAGTCCGATCCAGGGGGTCAATGAAAAACTGTTTTTT.

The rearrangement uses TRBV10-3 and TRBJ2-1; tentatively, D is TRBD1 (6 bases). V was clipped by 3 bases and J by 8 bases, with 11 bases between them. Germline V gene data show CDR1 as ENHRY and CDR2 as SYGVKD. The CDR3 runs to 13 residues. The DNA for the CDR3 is TGTGCCATCAGTGACCCCAACAGGGATGAGCAGTTCTTC. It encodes CAISDPNRDEQFF.

CDR3 in DNA: TGTGCCATCAGTGAGGGGACAGGCGTAGGGGAGCCCCAGCATTTT. This encodes CAISEGTGVGEPQHF. The chain combines TRBV10-3 with TRBJ1-5, with TRBD1 matching 8 bases. Germline V gene data show CDR1 as ENHRY and CDR2 as SYGVKD. The trim removed 2 bases at V and 8 bases at J, leaving 8 bases unmatched. This CDR3 spans 15 amino acids.

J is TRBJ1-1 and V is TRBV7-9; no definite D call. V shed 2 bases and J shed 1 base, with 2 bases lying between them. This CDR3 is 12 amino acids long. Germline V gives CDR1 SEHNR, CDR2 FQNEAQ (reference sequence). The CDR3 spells CASSLQNTEAFF. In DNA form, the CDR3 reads TGTGCCAGCAGCTTACAGAACACTGAAGCTTTCTTT.

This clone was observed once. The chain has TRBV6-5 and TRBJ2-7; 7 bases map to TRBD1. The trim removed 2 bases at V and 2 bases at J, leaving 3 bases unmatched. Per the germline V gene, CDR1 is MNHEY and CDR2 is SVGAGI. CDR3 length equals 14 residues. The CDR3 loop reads CASSYRQGPYEQYF. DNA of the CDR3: TGTGCCAGCAGTTACCGACAGGGTCCCTACGAGCAGTACTTC.

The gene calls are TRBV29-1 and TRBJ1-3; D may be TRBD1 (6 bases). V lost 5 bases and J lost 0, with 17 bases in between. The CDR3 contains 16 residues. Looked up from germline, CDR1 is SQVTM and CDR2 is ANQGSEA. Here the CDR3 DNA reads TGCAGCGTTTTTACCGCAGGGGCCACCTCTGGAAACACCATATATTTT. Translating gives CSVFTAGATSGNTIYF.

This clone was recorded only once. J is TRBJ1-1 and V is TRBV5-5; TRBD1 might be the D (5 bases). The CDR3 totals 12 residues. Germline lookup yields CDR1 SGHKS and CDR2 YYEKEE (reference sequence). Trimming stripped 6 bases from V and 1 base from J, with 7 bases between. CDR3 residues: CASTQGNTEAFF. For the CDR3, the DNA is TGTGCCAGCACCCAGGGGAACACTGAAGCTTTCTTT.

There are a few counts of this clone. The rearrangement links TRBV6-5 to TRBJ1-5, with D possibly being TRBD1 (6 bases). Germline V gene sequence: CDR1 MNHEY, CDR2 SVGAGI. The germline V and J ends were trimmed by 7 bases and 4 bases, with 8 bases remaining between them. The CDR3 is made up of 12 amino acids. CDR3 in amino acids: CASNTGNQPQHF. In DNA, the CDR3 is TGTGCCAGCAACACAGGGAATCAGCCCCAGCATTTT.

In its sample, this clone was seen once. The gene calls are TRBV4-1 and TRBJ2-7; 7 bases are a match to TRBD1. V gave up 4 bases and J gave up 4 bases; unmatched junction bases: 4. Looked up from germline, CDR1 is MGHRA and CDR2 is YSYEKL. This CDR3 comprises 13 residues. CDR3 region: CASSPYRGYEQYF. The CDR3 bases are TGCGCCAGCAGCCCGTACAGGGGATACGAGCAGTACTTC.

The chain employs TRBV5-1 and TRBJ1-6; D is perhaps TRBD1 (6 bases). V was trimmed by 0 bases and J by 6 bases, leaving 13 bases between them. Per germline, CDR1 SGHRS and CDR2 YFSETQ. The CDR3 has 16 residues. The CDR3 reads CASSLEGDRFNSPLHF. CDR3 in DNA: TGCGCCAGCAGCTTGGAGGGTGACAGGTTTAATTCACCCCTCCACTTT.

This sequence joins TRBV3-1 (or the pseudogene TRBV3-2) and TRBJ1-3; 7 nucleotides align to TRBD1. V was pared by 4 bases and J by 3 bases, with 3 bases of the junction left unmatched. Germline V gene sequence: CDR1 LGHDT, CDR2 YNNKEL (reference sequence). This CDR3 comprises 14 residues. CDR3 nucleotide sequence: TGTGCCAGCAGCCCGACAGGGAGTGGAAACACCATATATTTT. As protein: CASSPTGSGNTIYF.

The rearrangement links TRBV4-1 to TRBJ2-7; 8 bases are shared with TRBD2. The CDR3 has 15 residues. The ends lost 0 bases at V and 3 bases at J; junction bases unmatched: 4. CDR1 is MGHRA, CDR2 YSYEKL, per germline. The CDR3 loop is CASSQDSGSIYEQYF. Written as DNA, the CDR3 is TGCGCCAGCAGCCAAGACAGCGGGAGTATCTACGAGCAGTACTTC.

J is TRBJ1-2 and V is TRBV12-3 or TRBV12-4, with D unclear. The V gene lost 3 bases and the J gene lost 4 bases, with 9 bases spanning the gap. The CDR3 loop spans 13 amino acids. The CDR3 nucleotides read TGTGCCAGCAGTTTGGGCAGCACCTATGGCTACACCTTC. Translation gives CASSLGSTYGYTF.

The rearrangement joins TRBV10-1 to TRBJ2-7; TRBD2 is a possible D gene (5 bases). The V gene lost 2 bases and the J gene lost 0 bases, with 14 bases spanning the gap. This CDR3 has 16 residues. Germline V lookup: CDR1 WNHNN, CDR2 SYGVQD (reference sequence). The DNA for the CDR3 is TGCGCCAGCAGTGAGGGCCGGGGAACCCTCTCCTACGAGCAGTACTTC. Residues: CASSEGRGTLSYEQYF.